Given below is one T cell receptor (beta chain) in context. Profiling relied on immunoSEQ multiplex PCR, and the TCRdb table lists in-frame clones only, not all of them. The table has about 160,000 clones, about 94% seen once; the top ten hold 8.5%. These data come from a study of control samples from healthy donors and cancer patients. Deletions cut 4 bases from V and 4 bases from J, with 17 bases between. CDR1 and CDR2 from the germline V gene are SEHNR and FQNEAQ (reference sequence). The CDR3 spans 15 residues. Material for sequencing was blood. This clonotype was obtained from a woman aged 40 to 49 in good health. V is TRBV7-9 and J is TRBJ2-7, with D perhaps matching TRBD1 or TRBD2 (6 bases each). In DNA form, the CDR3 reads TGTGCCAGCAGCTACTCGGGGCGAGGGGGGTACGAGCAGTACTTC. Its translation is CASSYSGRGGYEQYF.